This T cell receptor (beta chain) was profiled in a study of monozygotic twins with inflammatory bowel disease. Study-wide results and limits: By inverse Simpson index, TCRbeta diversity was lower in IBD patients than in healthy co-twins.

Whole blood without T cell sorting served as the source of isolated total RNA. Concerning this clonotype: Its antigen is unknown.

From germline, CDR1 is DFQATT and CDR2 SNEGSKA (reference sequence). The length of the CDR3 is 15 residues. In preparing each TCR library, 3,500 to 4,500 ng of total RNA was used. cDNA for TCRalpha and TCRbeta was amplified by nested PCRs of around 17 then approximately 9 cycles. From the 5' RACE reads, TCRdb lists one entry per CDR3 protein and no DNA. With some 100,000 distinct CDR3 sequences in the sample, the ten largest clones hold around 12%. Sequencing was done on a sample of blood. The receptor was derived from a human donor with ulcerative colitis or Crohn's disease, or a healthy co-twin of an affected twin (not recorded which). The chain combines TRBV20-1 with TRBJ2-2; TCRdb names TRBD1, which stays unverified in the absence of DNA. The CDR3 sequence is CSARGGQGPTGELFF.